This entry lists 27 T cell receptor beta chains sequenced from one sample in a study of molecular identifiers for immune sequencing clone quantification. TCRdb re-called the PCR reads through MiXCR, storing one row per CDR3 protein. The sample gives about 63,000 distinct CDR3 sequences, 19% of which show up once; under 1.5% is in the top ten. Sample: naive CD8+ T cells from blood, with Jurkat cell RNA spiked in. Subset here: FACS-sorted CD8+CD4-CCR7+CD45RA+ naive T cells. Source of these receptors: a human donor in good health. Some libraries in this study had Jurkat cell RNA spiked in.

The chain is built from TRBV20-1 and TRBJ2-7; 7 nucleotides line up with TRBD1. This CDR3 spans 13 amino acids. Germline trimming cut 1 base from V and 3 bases from J; bases unmatched to any gene: 3. The germline gives CDR1 DFQATT, CDR2 SNEGSKA (reference sequence). The CDR3 is CSARAQGVYEQYF. The CDR3 DNA follows: TGCAGTGCTAGAGCTCAGGGGGTCTACGAGCAGTACTTC.

Ten or more counts support this clonotype. The V and J genes are TRBV4-1 and TRBJ1-1; TRBD1 matches at 7 bases. This CDR3 spans 18 amino acids. Looked up from germline, CDR1 is MGHRA and CDR2 is YSYEKL. The ends lost 4 bases at V and 11 bases at J; junction bases unmatched: 25. The CDR3 DNA follows: TGCGCCAGCAGCCGAGGGACAGAGGGGGTTAGTATCGCGTTGGCCGCTTTCTTT. Protein product: CASSRGTEGVSIALAAFF.

In the case of this clonotype: A much larger clone lies a single base off, so this may be a read error. V gene TRBV27 combines with J gene TRBJ1-1; D possibly corresponds to TRBD1 (6 bases). The CDR3 is 14 residues long. In germline, CDR1 is MNHEY, CDR2 SMNVEV (reference sequence). CDR3 sequence (DNA): TGTGCCAGCAGTTTAGGACAGATGAACACTGGAGCTTTCTTT. As protein: CASSLGQMNTGAFF.

This clonotype appeared many times. V gene TRBV7-8 combines with J gene TRBJ1-4; no clear D. Germline V gives CDR1 SGHVS, CDR2 FQNEAQ. With 6 bases removed from V and 2 bases from J, the gap between germline ends came to 13 bases. This CDR3 comprises 15 residues. The CDR3 nucleotides read TGTGCCAGCAGAGGCCCCGGACTGACTAATGAAAAACTGTTTTTT. Encoded protein: CASRGPGLTNEKLFF.

This clonotype was seen ten or more times. The J gene is TRBJ1-1, the V gene TRBV12-3 or TRBV12-4; D is undetermined. V lost 5 bases to trimming and J lost 7 bases, with 8 bases between them. The CDR3 loop spans 11 amino acids. Here the CDR3 DNA reads TGTGCCAGCAGTCTGGGAGTTGAAGCTTTCTTT. Translating gives CASSLGVEAFF.

This clonotype was recorded many times. The V gene is TRBV6-2 or TRBV6-3, the J gene TRBJ1-1; possibly TRBD1 for D (6 bases). This CDR3 is 16 amino acids long. Germline loops: CDR1 MNHEY, CDR2 SVGEGT. V lost 5 bases, J lost 5 bases, and 21 bases lay in between. The CDR3 here is CASSTYRAEGRTEAFF. In DNA form, the CDR3 reads TGTGCCAGCAGTACATACAGGGCCGAAGGGAGAACTGAAGCTTTCTTT.

V is TRBV4-2 and J is TRBJ2-7; 10 positions agree with TRBD2. Per the germline V gene, CDR1 is LGHNA and CDR2 is YNFKEQ. The trim removed 1 base at V and 6 bases at J, leaving 12 bases unmatched. CDR3 length: 17 residues. The CDR3 spells CASSQGLSLAGVSEQYF. In DNA, the CDR3 is TGTGCCAGCAGCCAAGGCTTGTCCCTAGCGGGAGTGAGCGAGCAGTACTTC.

This clonotype has ten or more counts. The chain is built from TRBV29-1 and TRBJ1-1; D remains unclear. The CDR3 sequence is 10 residues long. The V end lost 7 bases, the J end lost 5 bases, and 8 bases lay between the germline ends. Germline V gene lookup returns CDR1 SQVTM and CDR2 ANQGSEA. CDR3 sequence: CSAWGTEAFF. CDR3 DNA sequence: TGCAGCGCCTGGGGTACTGAAGCTTTCTTT. Based on the CDR3 plus reference TRBV29-1 and TRBJ1-1, the full variable domain is SAVISQKPSRDICQRGTSLTIQCQVDSQVTMMFWYRQQPGQSLTLIATANQGSEATYESGFVIDKFPISRPNLTFSTLTVSNMSPEDSSIYLCSAWGTEAFFGQGTRLTVV.

Many counts were recorded for this clonotype. This chain joins TRBV6-2 or TRBV6-3 and TRBJ2-7; TRBD2 matches at 11 bases. The germline CDR1 and CDR2 sequences are MNHEY and SVGEGT. With 6 bases clipped from V and 4 bases from J, the junction kept 8 bases outside the gene matches. The CDR3 is made up of 15 amino acids. The CDR3 reads CASRVGLAENYEQYF. CDR3 coding DNA: TGTGCCAGCAGGGTGGGACTAGCGGAGAATTACGAGCAGTACTTC.

This clonotype was counted at least ten times. The V gene is TRBV6-2 or TRBV6-3, the J gene TRBJ2-7, with 11 bases identical to TRBD2. Germline trimming cut 0 bases from V and 2 bases from J; bases unmatched to any gene: 9. Germline CDR1 MNHEY, CDR2 SVGEGT. The CDR3 runs to 18 residues. CDR3 in DNA: TGTGCCAGCAGTTACTCGACGAATAGCGGGAGGGCCGCCTACGAGCAGTACTTC. It specifies CASSYSTNSGRAAYEQYF.

This clonotype was recorded many times. The chain is built from TRBV6-6 and TRBJ2-3, with 7 positions matching TRBD2. Germline trimming cut 0 bases from V and 6 bases from J; bases unmatched to any gene: 9. The CDR3 totals 16 residues. The V gene's germline CDR1 is MNHNY and CDR2 SVGAGI (reference sequence). The CDR3 bases are TGTGCCAGCAGTTACTCGAGTCGGGAGGTAGCTGATACGCAGTATTTT. As protein: CASSYSSREVADTQYF.

This clonotype was seen at least ten times. One end of the junction does not line up with germline, which may come from a read error. The CDR3 coding sequence is TGTGCCAGCACCCAACAAGGGTTTACTGAAGCTTTCTTT. Protein: CASTQQGFTEAFF. The rearrangement uses TRBV3-1 and TRBJ1-1; no clear D gene. The CDR3 loop spans 13 amino acids. Germline V gene sequence: CDR1 LGHDT, CDR2 YNNKEL (reference sequence).

The J gene is TRBJ2-7, the V gene TRBV7-8; maybe TRBD2 (5 bases). The ends were cut back, 5 bases at V and 0 bases at J, with 11 bases in the middle. This CDR3 has 14 residues. The V gene's germline CDR1 is SGHVS and CDR2 FQNEAQ. CDR3 bases: TGTGCCAGCAGCCGGTCCGGGGTCTCCTACGAGCAGTACTTC. Protein product: CASSRSGVSYEQYF.

Notes on this clonotype: A much larger clone sits a single nucleotide away, making a read error possible. This chain connects TRBV29-1 to TRBJ1-1; D unclear. The CDR3 sequence is 14 residues long. Germline V lookup: CDR1 SQVTM, CDR2 ANQGSEA. The CDR3 DNA follows: TGCAGCGTTGAATATACCGGGGAGAACGCTGAAGCTTTCTTT. Amino acid sequence: CSVEYTGENAEAFF.

This clonotype was seen at least ten times. The V call is TRBV7-9, the J call TRBJ2-3; D is uncertain. Looked up from germline, CDR1 is SEHNR and CDR2 is FQNEAQ (reference sequence). This CDR3 spans 13 amino acids. Between the trimmed V and J ends, which lost 6 bases and 1 base, there was a span of 8 bases. This CDR3 reads CASSLYRTDTQYF. The CDR3 coding sequence is TGTGCCAGCAGTCTATACCGCACAGATACGCAGTATTTT.

The table lists this clonotype with many counts. V is TRBV29-1 and J is TRBJ2-1, with 8 bases that match TRBD2. The ends lost 8 bases at V and 6 bases at J; junction bases unmatched: 6. Germline V CDR1 and CDR2: SQVTM, ANQGSEA. The CDR3 consists of 12 residues. The CDR3 loop is CSPLLAGNEQFF. The DNA of the CDR3 is TGCAGCCCTCTTCTAGCGGGCAATGAGCAGTTCTTC.

The chain is built from TRBV7-9 and TRBJ2-7, with TRBD2 identical over 13 bases. The CDR3 contains 19 residues. The germline V gene encodes CDR1 SEHNR and CDR2 FQNEAQ (reference sequence). Unmatched junction bases numbered 13, after V lost 2 bases and J lost 3 bases. The CDR3 spells CASSLTLAGGPAGFYEQYF. CDR3 sequence (DNA): TGTGCCAGCAGCTTAACACTAGCGGGAGGGCCCGCGGGGTTCTACGAGCAGTACTTC.

In this sample, this clonotype turned up many times. The J gene is TRBJ2-5, the V gene TRBV7-9, with a tentative D call TRBD2 (5 bases). V was trimmed by 3 bases and J by 9 bases, leaving 17 bases between them. Germline CDR1 SEHNR, CDR2 FQNEAQ (reference sequence). The CDR3 runs to 14 residues. The CDR3 region is CASSLGQAVEAQYF. DNA of the CDR3: TGTGCCAGCAGCTTGGGCCAGGCGGTGGAGGCCCAGTACTTC.

This clonotype was seen repeatedly, ten times or more. The rearrangement joins TRBV19 to TRBJ2-2, with 9 positions matching TRBD2. Germline-derived CDR1 and CDR2 are LNHDA and SQIVND (reference sequence). V dropped 8 bases and J dropped 6; count of bases not matched to a gene: 4. The CDR3 is 13 amino acids. The CDR3, as DNA: TGTGCCAGTTGGGGACTAGCTCCCGGGGAGCTGTTTTTT. Protein: CASWGLAPGELFF.

This rearrangement joins TRBV20-1 to TRBJ1-2; possibly TRBD1 for D (5 bases). The V end was cut by 1 base, the J end by 1 base, with 16 bases between. Looked up from germline, CDR1 is DFQATT and CDR2 is SNEGSKA (reference sequence). This CDR3 region has 16 residues. CDR3 DNA: TGCAGTGCTAGAGGATGGGGACTGGACCTTAACTATGGCTACACCTTC. Its translation: CSARGWGLDLNYGYTF.

The sample holds a few counts of this clonotype. This may be a read error: a much more frequent sequence differs by one nucleotide. This sequence joins TRBV2 and TRBJ1-5, with D perhaps matching TRBD1 (6 bases). With 3 bases removed from V and 3 bases from J, the gap between germline ends came to 18 bases. This CDR3 region has 17 residues. CDR1 is SNHLY and CDR2 is FYNNEI in the germline V gene. CDR3 coding DNA: TGTGCCAGCAGTGATGCCGAGACAGGCGGGCCCAATCAGCCCCAGCATTTT. Its protein product is CASSDAETGGPNQPQHF. Full variable domain (missing parts from reference TRBV2 and TRBJ1-5): EPEVTQTPSHQVTQMGQEVILRCVPISNHLYFYWYRQILGQKVEFLVSFYNNEISEKSEIFDDQFSVERPDGSNFTLKIRSTKLEDSAMYFCASSDAETGGPNQPQHFGDGTRLSIL.

This clonotype was counted ten times or more. The chain carries TRBV28 and TRBJ1-1; possible D gene TRBD1, 5 bases. Germline V CDR1 and CDR2: MDHEN, SYDVKM. V was clipped by 3 bases and J by 7 bases, with 12 bases between them. The CDR3 length is 13 residues. CDR3 nucleotides: TGTGCCAGCAGTTTTGGAGGGGCTGGTGAAGCTTTCTTT. This translates into CASSFGGAGEAFF.

At least ten counts were recorded for this clonotype. This chain joins TRBV4-1 and TRBJ1-1; no clear D gene. The germline V gene has CDR1 MGHRA and CDR2 YSYEKL. Between the trimmed V and J ends, which lost 1 base and 2 bases, there was a span of 8 bases. This CDR3 is 14 amino acids long. This CDR3 is CASSQGQTNTEAFF. CDR3 nucleotide sequence: TGCGCCAGCAGCCAAGGGCAGACTAACACTGAAGCTTTCTTT.

This clonotype was observed many times. The gene calls are TRBV9 and TRBJ2-2; D gene unclear. V lost 0 bases, J lost 3 bases, and 0 bases lay in between. This CDR3 is built from 12 residues. Germline assignment: CDR1 SGDLS and CDR2 YYNGEE. CDR3 DNA: TGTGCCAGCAGCGTAGACACCGGGGAGCTGTTTTTT. It specifies CASSVDTGELFF. Combining the CDR3 with reference TRBV9 and TRBJ2-2 gives the whole variable domain DSGVTQTPKHLITATGQRVTLRCSPRSGDLSVYWYQQSLDQGLQFLIQYYNGEERAKGNILERFSAQQFPDLHSELNLSSLELGDSALYFCASSVDTGELFFGEGSRLTVL.

This clonotype was seen repeatedly, ten times or more. This chain connects TRBV4-1 to TRBJ2-3; D gene unclear. Germline values: CDR1 MGHRA, CDR2 YSYEKL. The V and J ends lost 4 bases and 5 bases respectively, with 16 bases between them. The CDR3 loop spans 15 amino acids. The CDR3 nucleotides are TGCGCCAGCAGCCCCAAGGGAACCCCGGGAGATACGCAGTATTTT. It translates to CASSPKGTPGDTQYF.

The sample holds many counts of this clonotype. This rearrangement joins TRBV29-1 to TRBJ2-1, with 8 bases fitting TRBD2. This CDR3 is built from 12 residues. Germline lookup yields CDR1 SQVTM and CDR2 ANQGSEA. CDR3 protein: CSWRGVSDEQFF. The CDR3 region has the DNA TGCAGTTGGCGGGGGGTCAGCGATGAGCAGTTCTTC.

This clonotype was found many times. The chain joins TRBV30 to TRBJ2-7; 7 positions agree with TRBD2. Germline assignment: CDR1 GTSNPN and CDR2 SVGIG (reference sequence). CDR3 length: 13 amino acids. V shed 0 bases and J 3 bases; nucleotides not matched to a gene: 2. CDR3 nucleotides: TGTGCCTGGAGTGTAGGGAGGGGCTACGAGCAGTACTTC. This encodes CAWSVGRGYEQYF.